This TCR beta chain was identified during a study of regulatory T cells in long-lasting Graves disease. General observations from the study: Persistent disease exhibited a predilection for TRBV28, TRBJ1-2 and TRBJ2-5.

The V and J ends lost 7 bases and 0 bases respectively, with 13 bases between them. The CDR3 loop spans 15 amino acids. Germline CDR1 SNHLY, CDR2 FYNNEI. Stated time point: persistent/refractory GD, antithyroid drugs over 5 years with positive TRAb. With RNA extracted from PBMCs as input, the TCR library was made. Those enrolled as patients came out of an endocrinology department in Xi'an, China. As collected, the peripheral blood samples measured about 9.2 milliliters each and went into EDTA tubes. Library construction for TCR beta used iRepertoire HTBI primers and Arm-PCR of CDR3 regions. In the source study's methods: The study identified 55 to 80 TRBV and 11 to 15 TRBJ segments across samples. TCRdb analysed the multiplex PCR reads with MiXCR anew, one entry per CDR3 protein. TCRdb's processing, not the authors', yielded these V and J calls. This table holds 300,000 to 350,000 distinct CDR3 sequences, about 19% found once.

A word on this clonotype: Its antigen is as yet unknown.

The source is a female donor with Graves disease. V usage is TRBV2 and J usage is TRBJ2-1; D possibly corresponds to TRBD1 (6 bases). This specimen consisted of peripheral blood mononuclear cells (PBMCs), obtained when the disease was refractory, from a patient treated with antithyroid drugs. CDR3 amino acids: CASKSQGISYNEQFF. In DNA, the CDR3 is TGTGCCAGCAAATCACAGGGAATCTCCTACAATGAGCAGTTCTTC.